A selection of T cell receptor beta chains follows, all from one sample in a study of T cell repertoires in cytomegalovirus infection. Using its own MiXCR run on the reads, TCRdb lists one record per CDR3 protein. The sample lists fewer than 1,000,000 distinct CDR3 sequences; 30% to 40% were seen once. For these receptors, no antigen is known. The source was cultured CD8+ T cells from PBMCs, collected from culture after CMV antigen stimulation. All receptors derive from a human donor in good health (CMV status not recorded). Some clones in this sample may be carry-over from other donors' samples. The CDR3 runs from the conserved cysteine through the conserved F or W. Each record gives: D gene, clone size, J gene, V gene, CDR3 protein, CDR3 DNA. A D gene is named only where the DNA matches it firmly. The size field is filled for only some rows; it gives once, few, many or a size class.

D gene: .
clone size: .
J gene: TRBJ1-4
V gene: TRBV27
CDR3 protein: CASSTWENEKLFF
CDR3 DNA: TGTGCCAGCAGTACTTGGGAGAATGAAAAACTGTTTTTT

D gene: TRBD2
clone size: .
J gene: TRBJ2-5
V gene: TRBV5-4
CDR3 protein: CASSPTSGVLGETQYF
CDR3 DNA: TGTGCCAGCAGCCCGACTAGCGGGGTTCTTGGGGAGACCCAGTACTTC

D gene: TRBD1
clone size: .
J gene: TRBJ2-1
V gene: TRBV15
CDR3 protein: CATKQGTPWNEQFF
CDR3 DNA: TGTGCCACTAAACAGGGGACCCCCTGGAATGAGCAGTTCTTC

D gene: .
clone size: few
J gene: TRBJ2-3
V gene: TRBV6-5
CDR3 protein: CATSPKGLGDTQYF
CDR3 DNA: TGTGCCACCTCACCAAAGGGGCTTGGAGATACGCAGTATTTT

D gene: .
clone size: few
J gene: TRBJ2-3
V gene: TRBV27
CDR3 protein: CASSLKAQYF
CDR3 DNA: TGTGCCAGCAGTTTAAAGGCGCAGTATTTT

D gene: .
clone size: .
J gene: TRBJ2-2
V gene: TRBV9
CDR3 protein: CASSVAGGELFF
CDR3 DNA: TGTGCCAGCAGCGTAGCTGGAGGAGAGCTGTTTTTT

D gene: TRBD1
clone size: many
J gene: TRBJ1-1
V gene: TRBV7-2
CDR3 protein: CASSLGQGFTEAFF
CDR3 DNA: TGTGCCAGCAGCTTAGGACAGGGCTTCACTGAAGCTTTCTTT

D gene: .
clone size: .
J gene: TRBJ2-7
V gene: TRBV15
CDR3 protein: CATSREGIEQYF
CDR3 DNA: TGTGCCACCAGCAGGGAGGGGATAGAGCAGTACTTC

D gene: TRBD2
clone size: many
J gene: TRBJ2-5
V gene: TRBV27
CDR3 protein: CASSLSGDQETQYF
CDR3 DNA: TGTGCCAGCAGCCTGAGCGGGGACCAAGAGACCCAGTACTTC

D gene: .
clone size: many
J gene: TRBJ2-1
V gene: TRBV6-6
CDR3 protein: CASQILGSSYNEQFF
CDR3 DNA: TGTGCCAGCCAAATCCTAGGAAGTTCCTACAATGAGCAGTTCTTC

D gene: TRBD2
clone size: .
J gene: TRBJ2-2
V gene: TRBV4-2
CDR3 protein: CASSQDLGLVAGELFF
CDR3 DNA: TGTGCCAGCAGCCAAGATCTGGGACTAGTCGCCGGGGAGCTGTTTTTT

D gene: .
clone size: .
J gene: TRBJ2-1
V gene: TRBV3-1
CDR3 protein: CASSQNKGRYYNEQFF
CDR3 DNA: TGTGCCAGCAGCCAAAATAAGGGGAGGTACTACAATGAGCAGTTCTTC

D gene: .
clone size: .
J gene: TRBJ2-2
V gene: TRBV5-6
CDR3 protein: CASSFPEDGGELFF
CDR3 DNA: TGTGCCAGCAGCTTCCCGGAGGACGGCGGGGAGCTGTTTTTT

D gene: .
clone size: few
J gene: TRBJ2-1
V gene: TRBV6-1
CDR3 protein: CASTPRSAGYNEQFF
CDR3 DNA: TGTGCCAGCACCCCAAGGTCGGCGGGCTACAATGAGCAGTTCTTC

D gene: TRBD2
clone size: few
J gene: TRBJ2-7
V gene: TRBV5-1
CDR3 protein: CASSLVGGGSSYEQYF
CDR3 DNA: TGCGCCAGCAGCTTGGTAGGCGGGGGGAGCTCCTACGAGCAGTACTTC

D gene: .
clone size: .
J gene: TRBJ1-2
V gene: TRBV7-9
CDR3 protein: CASSGSGDLIYGYTF
CDR3 DNA: TGTGCCAGCAGCGGTAGCGGGGACCTCATCTATGGCTACACCTTC

D gene: TRBD2
clone size: .
J gene: TRBJ2-3
V gene: TRBV27
CDR3 protein: CASSPSGTTLALDTQYF
CDR3 DNA: TGTGCCAGCAGTCCCTCCGGGACTACCTTGGCATTAGATACGCAGTATTTT

D gene: .
clone size: few
J gene: TRBJ2-5
V gene: TRBV4-1
CDR3 protein: CASSQETADIQETQYF
CDR3 DNA: TGCGCCAGCAGCCAAGAAACGGCAGATATTCAAGAGACCCAGTACTTC

D gene: .
clone size: .
J gene: TRBJ2-3
V gene: TRBV6-4
CDR3 protein: CASSDTPRGTDTQYF
CDR3 DNA: TGTGCCAGCAGTGACACCCCGAGGGGCACAGATACGCAGTATTTT

D gene: .
clone size: many
J gene: TRBJ2-3
V gene: TRBV18
CDR3 protein: CASSPTRGTISTDTQYF
CDR3 DNA: TGTGCCAGCTCACCGACTAGAGGGACGATTAGCACAGATACGCAGTATTTT

D gene: .
clone size: many
J gene: TRBJ1-6
V gene: TRBV7-2
CDR3 protein: CASSFRPPSSYNSPLHF
CDR3 DNA: TGTGCCAGCAGCTTCCGACCCCCGAGCTCCTATAATTCACCCCTCCACTTT

D gene: TRBD1
clone size: .
J gene: TRBJ2-1
V gene: TRBV6-5
CDR3 protein: CASSSAGTGKDEQFF
CDR3 DNA: TGTGCCAGCAGTTCCGCCGGGACAGGGAAGGATGAGCAGTTCTTC

D gene: .
clone size: .
J gene: TRBJ2-1
V gene: TRBV7-9
CDR3 protein: CASSRDLEQFF
CDR3 DNA: TGTGCCAGCAGTCGGGACCTTGAGCAGTTCTTC

D gene: .
clone size: .
J gene: TRBJ2-1
V gene: TRBV6-1
CDR3 protein: CASNGGLAYNEQFF
CDR3 DNA: TGTGCCAGCAACGGGGGCTTAGCCTACAATGAGCAGTTCTTC

D gene: .
clone size: few
J gene: TRBJ1-5
V gene: TRBV3-1
CDR3 protein: CASSQDSGVGQPQHF
CDR3 DNA: TGTGCCAGCAGCCAAGATTCCGGGGTTGGGCAGCCCCAGCATTTT

D gene: .
clone size: .
J gene: TRBJ1-2
V gene: TRBV6-6
CDR3 protein: CASSRDGVYGYTF
CDR3 DNA: TGTGCCAGCAGCCGGGACGGCGTCTATGGCTACACCTTC

D gene: TRBD2
clone size: .
J gene: TRBJ2-2
V gene: TRBV7-8
CDR3 protein: CASSPGGGAPGELFF
CDR3 DNA: TGTGCCAGCAGCCCCGGCGGGGGGGCCCCCGGGGAGCTGTTTTTT

D gene: .
clone size: .
J gene: TRBJ1-5
V gene: TRBV28
CDR3 protein: CASKRGDNQPQHF
CDR3 DNA: TGTGCCAGCAAAAGGGGAGACAATCAGCCCCAGCATTTT

D gene: TRBD2
clone size: .
J gene: TRBJ2-7
V gene: TRBV20-1
CDR3 protein: CSARDPSGGPYYEQYF
CDR3 DNA: TGCAGTGCTAGAGATCCGAGCGGGGGGCCGTACTACGAGCAGTACTTC

D gene: TRBD2
clone size: many
J gene: TRBJ2-1
V gene: TRBV5-6
CDR3 protein: CASSLPSGGDEQFF
CDR3 DNA: TGTGCCAGCAGCTTGCCTAGCGGAGGGGATGAGCAGTTCTTC

D gene: TRBD2
clone size: few
J gene: TRBJ2-7
V gene: TRBV4-1
CDR3 protein: CASSQTSGGEYEQYF
CDR3 DNA: TGCGCCAGCAGCCAGACTAGCGGGGGGGAATACGAGCAGTACTTC

D gene: TRBD2
clone size: many
J gene: TRBJ2-1
V gene: TRBV11-2
CDR3 protein: CASSLGPYISGGSYNEQFF
CDR3 DNA: TGTGCCAGCAGCTTAGGACCGTACATCAGCGGGGGTTCTTACAATGAGCAGTTCTTC

D gene: TRBD1
clone size: .
J gene: TRBJ1-1
V gene: TRBV6-2/TRBV6-3
CDR3 protein: CASTPSNKGAGWHTEAFF
CDR3 DNA: TGTGCCAGCACCCCCTCTAATAAGGGGGCAGGGTGGCACACTGAAGCTTTCTTT

D gene: TRBD1
clone size: few
J gene: TRBJ1-4
V gene: TRBV25-1
CDR3 protein: CASSGTGKLFF
CDR3 DNA: TGTGCCAGCAGTGGGACAGGGAAACTGTTTTTT

D gene: TRBD2
clone size: .
J gene: TRBJ2-1
V gene: TRBV20-1
CDR3 protein: CSARDYSGGDNEQFF
CDR3 DNA: TGCAGTGCTAGAGATTATTCGGGGGGGGACAATGAGCAGTTCTTC

D gene: TRBD1
clone size: .
J gene: TRBJ2-1
V gene: TRBV7-8
CDR3 protein: CVSSFSGTGTYNEQFF
CDR3 DNA: TGTGTCAGCAGCTTCTCCGGGACAGGGACCTACAATGAGCAGTTCTTC

D gene: .
clone size: .
J gene: TRBJ2-7
V gene: TRBV12-3/TRBV12-4
CDR3 protein: CASSPRGSPLFDEQYF
CDR3 DNA: TGTGCCAGCAGTCCCCGGGGATCCCCTTTGTTTGACGAGCAGTACTTC